The entry that follows covers one T cell receptor beta chain sequence. TCRdb re-clonotyped the PCR reads via MiXCR. This table has approximately 7,800 clones, around 30% appearing once. The data originate from a study of metastatic and nonmetastatic thyroid tumors. None of the patients had undergone any treatment ahead of thyroid surgery. The clonotype comes from a male donor with papillary thyroid cancer or a benign thyroid nodule (not recorded which). Some clones in this sample may be carry-over from other donors' samples. Material: tumor tissue.

The CDR3 coding sequence is TGCGCCAGCAGCTTGGTGTTTCGGACAGGGGGTATCGGGGAGCTGTTTTTT. It translates to CASSLVFRTGGIGELFF. This chain connects TRBV5-1 to TRBJ2-2, with 10 bases fitting TRBD1. Germline V lookup: CDR1 SGHRS, CDR2 YFSETQ. There are 17 residues in the CDR3. After removal of 0 bases from V and 7 bases from J, the junction contained 9 bases not matched to a gene.